These 8 T cell receptor beta chains originate from one sample sequenced in a study of cytomegalovirus exposure and HLA in healthy donors listed by TCRdb under 2017. The library was produced with the immunoSEQ multiplex PCR assay. For the multiplex PCR, a mixture combining 60 forward primers for TCR Vbeta segments and 13 reverse primers for TCR Jbeta segments was used. In TCRdb, the immuneACCESS table is reduced to in-frame sequences with V and J assigned. These tables do not hold every clone; where another copy was compared, an unresolved V gene accounts for under half, and the others remain unexplained. Within this sample are about 86,000 clones, with 78% of them counted one time only. The ten largest clones add up to roughly 2.6% of the sample. Specimen: PBMCs. These receptors were obtained from a male donor in good health and CMV-seropositive.

This clone was counted a single time. The J gene is TRBJ1-2, the V gene TRBV4-2; D might be TRBD1 (5 bases). The CDR3 is 13 residues long. V was shortened by 0 bases and J by 3 bases, with 5 bases between the two germline ends. Looked up from germline, CDR1 is LGHNA and CDR2 is YNFKEQ. CDR3 sequence (DNA): TGTGCCAGCAGCCAAGACAGGGACTATGGCTACACCTTC. Encoded protein: CASSQDRDYGYTF.

The chain has TRBV5-4 and TRBJ2-2; D perhaps matches TRBD1 (6 bases). CDR3 size: 14 residues. Germline-derived CDR1 and CDR2 are SGHNT and YYREEE (reference sequence). Trimming took 6 bases from V and 7 from J, leaving 16 bases between them. The DNA for the CDR3 is TGTGCCAGCACCACGGCAACACAGGGCGGGGAGCTGTTTTTT. Protein sequence: CASTTATQGGELFF.

The V call is TRBV5-5, the J call TRBJ2-3; TRBD1 might be the D (6 bases). Deletions cut 1 base from V and 4 bases from J, with 10 bases between. This CDR3 is 14 amino acids long. CDR1 and CDR2 from the germline V gene are SGHKS and YYEKEE (reference sequence). CDR3 protein: CASSLPRGSDTQYF. CDR3 nucleotide sequence: TGTGCCAGCAGCTTGCCCAGGGGCTCAGATACGCAGTATTTT.

This clone was seen just once. This chain links TRBV29-1 with TRBJ2-1; a possible D gene is TRBD1 (6 bases). V dropped 5 bases and J dropped 2 bases, with 13 bases sitting between them. The CDR3 extends over 14 amino acids. Germline V gives CDR1 SQVTM, CDR2 ANQGSEA. The CDR3 protein is CSVLERGTYNEQFF. DNA for the CDR3: TGCAGCGTTCTCGAAAGGGGGACCTACAATGAGCAGTTCTTC.

J is TRBJ2-2 and V is TRBV4-1; 10 bases line up with TRBD2. V shed 3 bases, J shed 4 bases, and the junction held 8 bases outside the gene matches. This CDR3 contains 17 residues. In germline, CDR1 is MGHRA, CDR2 YSYEKL. The CDR3 nucleotides are TGCGCCAGCAGCCAGGACGGGCTAGCGGGGGTCACCGGGGAGCTGTTTTTT. Protein: CASSQDGLAGVTGELFF.

This chain joins TRBV4-1 and TRBJ2-3; the D gene is possibly TRBD1 (5 bases). V lost 0 bases and J lost 6, with 19 bases in between. The germline CDR1 and CDR2 sequences are MGHRA and YSYEKL. The CDR3 sequence is 17 residues long. The CDR3: CASSQDQAGKSWDTQYF. CDR3 nucleotides: TGCGCCAGCAGCCAAGATCAGGCAGGGAAATCTTGGGATACGCAGTATTTT.

J is TRBJ1-2 and V is TRBV5-1; D not certain. The germline V gene encodes CDR1 SGHRS and CDR2 YFSETQ. V was shortened by 0 bases and J by 0 bases, with 9 bases between the two germline ends. This CDR3 region has 15 residues. Written as DNA, the CDR3 is TGCGCCAGCAGCTTGGATGGAGGGACTAACTATGGCTACACCTTC. It codes for CASSLDGGTNYGYTF.

CDR3 residues: CASSVLLLETQYF. DNA for the CDR3: TGTGCCAGCAGTGTCCTACTTTTGGAGACCCAGTACTTC. The chain couples TRBV6-1 to TRBJ2-5, with D uncertain. The CDR3 loop spans 13 amino acids. The germline V and J ends were trimmed by 4 bases and 5 bases, with 11 bases remaining between them. Germline CDR1 MNHNS, CDR2 SASEGT.